This T cell receptor beta chain was captured in a study of blood T cell repertoires in COVID-19. For the study at large: COVID-19 samples, acute and convalescent, were from the United States, Italy and Spain. Nucleic acid was either cDNA or gDNA, and it came from T cells, B-cell-depleted T cells, or PBMCs.

The CDR3 spans 13 residues. Trimming took off 3 bases at V and 3 bases at J, with 8 bases between the two ends. Produced via immunoSEQ multiplex PCR; TCRdb's table is partial and in-frame only. The sample includes some 240,000 clones, around 83% of them seen just once. This study enrolled people aged 18 to 89 from about 24 US geographic areas. The chain combines TRBV12-3 or TRBV12-4 with TRBJ1-2; the D is unclear. The TCR comes from a woman aged 50 to 65 who had been exposed to COVID-19. The source material was PBMCs or T cells enriched from blood (not recorded which). The CDR3 here is CASSFNGYYGYTF. The CDR3 coding sequence is TGTGCCAGCAGTTTTAACGGTTACTATGGCTACACCTTC.